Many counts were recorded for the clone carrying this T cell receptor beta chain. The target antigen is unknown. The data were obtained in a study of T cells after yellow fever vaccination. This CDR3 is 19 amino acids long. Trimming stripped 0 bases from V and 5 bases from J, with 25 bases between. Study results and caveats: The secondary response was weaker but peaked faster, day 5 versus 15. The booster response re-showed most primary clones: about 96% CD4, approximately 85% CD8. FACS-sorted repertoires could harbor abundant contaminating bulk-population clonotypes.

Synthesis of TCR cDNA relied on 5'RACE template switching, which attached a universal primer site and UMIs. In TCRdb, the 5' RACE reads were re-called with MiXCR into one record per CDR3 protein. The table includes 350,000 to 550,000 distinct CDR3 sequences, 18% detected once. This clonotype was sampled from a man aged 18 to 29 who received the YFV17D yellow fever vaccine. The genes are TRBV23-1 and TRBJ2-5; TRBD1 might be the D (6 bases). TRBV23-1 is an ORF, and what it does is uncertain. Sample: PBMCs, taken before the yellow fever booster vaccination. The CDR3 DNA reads TGCGCCAGCAGTCAATCGGGTCTTCGTATGGACAGAGGTCGGGAGACCCAGTACTTC. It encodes CASSQSGLRMDRGRETQYF.